This entry is about one T cell receptor (beta chain). Antigen specificity is unknown. This entry is derived from a study of shared clonotypes between healthy human individuals. Whole-study findings and limits: Owing to a small donor count, the genetic and exposure-history diversity represented was limited.

V was clipped by 0 bases and J by 7 bases, with 14 bases between them. This CDR3 contains 15 residues. Germline CDR1 is SGHKS and CDR2 is YYEKEE (reference sequence). Samples left unsorted employed tens of millions of PBMCs for genomic DNA. The assay was carried out at the deep level. How the authors handled the data: Filtering differed because ImmunoSEQ produced junction-only sequences that carried no quality scores. Only in-frame clones appear in the TCRdb table, and some are missing; sequencing was by immunoSEQ multiplex PCR. The DNA was the basis for D and trimming; V, J and clone size are from that table. The data show 470,000 or so clones, with around 73% seen just once and about 11% held by the top ten.

Sequencing was performed on PBMCs. This sequence was found in a woman in her forties in good health. Some clones in this sample may be carry-over from other donors' samples. This chain links TRBV5-5 with TRBJ1-5; TRBD1 is a possible D gene (5 bases). The CDR3: CASSLDAQGYQPQHF. DNA of the CDR3: TGTGCCAGCAGCTTGGACGCCCAGGGTTACCAGCCCCAGCATTTT. Filled out from reference TRBV5-5 and TRBJ1-5, the complete variable domain reads DAGVTQSPTHLIKTRGQQVTLRCSPISGHKSVSWYQQVLGQGPQFIFQYYEKEERGRGNFPDRFSARQFPNYSSELNVNALLLGDSALYLCASSLDAQGYQPQHFGDGTRLSIL.